This record concerns one T cell receptor (beta chain) sequence. Its antigen remains unknown. This sample stems from a study of Graves' ophthalmopathy and Graves' hyperthyroidism. Study summary: Stable hyperthyroidism was defined by absence of ophthalmopathy within 18 months of follow-up.

CDR3 length: 12 amino acids. Per the germline V gene, CDR1 is LNHNV and CDR2 is YYDKDF (reference sequence). Trimming removed 4 bases at V and 7 bases at J, with 11 bases between. Amplified material comprised TCR beta CDR3 regions derived from RNA transcripts. RT-PCR was first run with HTBI primers, then multiplex PCR in a second round. One entry per CDR3 protein results from TCRdb running MiXCR on the multiplex PCR reads. Among 560,000 or so distinct CDR3 sequences listed, 35% to 45% were seen once. Aged 18 to 65, the patients with hyperthyroidism had under 2 months' duration and were newly diagnosed. Clinical symptoms, serum thyroxine, TRAb, thyroid ultrasound and orbital computed tomography were relied on for diagnosis. Study-wide results and limits: Blood was where most expanded thyroid clonotypes above 0.001 frequency also turned up.

The chain recombines TRBV15 with TRBJ2-7, with TRBD1 as a possible D gene (5 bases). The sequenced sample was peripheral blood or thyroid tissue (not recorded which). This TCR was sampled from an adult man with Graves' hyperthyroidism. This CDR3 is CATSTGQGEQYF. The CDR3 DNA follows: TGTGCCACCAGCACCGGGCAGGGTGAGCAGTACTTC.